These T cell receptor beta chains were read from a single sample in a study of blood T cell repertoires in COVID-19. Sequenced by immunoSEQ multiplex PCR; TCRdb stores in-frame clones only, minus some. Of 63,000 or so clones detected, 86% appear once; the ten largest clones hold about 4%. Material: peripheral blood. These TCRs come from an older man with active COVID-19. CDR3s include the opening cysteine and the closing phenylalanine or tryptophan. Clone sizes are given selectively: once, few, many, or a class where the clone is expanded.

TRBV30	NA	TRBJ2-3	CAAQRDPTGADTQYF
TRBV5-1	NA	TRBJ1-1	CASSLGQGEAEAFF
TRBV28	once	TRBJ2-3	CASSPLVQRKSTDTQYF
TRBV11-3	NA	TRBJ2-5	CASTGGGRETQYF
TRBV19	NA	TRBJ2-7	CASSIDRDVEQYF
TRBV18	NA	TRBJ2-2	CASSPGQGRELFF
TRBV11-2	NA	TRBJ1-1	CASSLGGALTEAFF
TRBV6-4	NA	TRBJ2-6	CASSLSSGANVLTF
TRBV19	NA	TRBJ2-1	CASIPRRGPYNEQFF
TRBV7-3	NA	TRBJ2-3	CASSPLAGGHDTDTQYF
TRBV3-1/TRBV3-2	NA	TRBJ1-5	CASSQDSDRPQHF
TRBV7-9	NA	TRBJ1-3	CASSLRRRSSGNTIYF
TRBV11-2	NA	TRBJ2-7	CASSSTSSGSIYEQYF
TRBV5-6	NA	TRBJ2-5	CASSLGPNFGSGEETQYF
TRBV3-1/TRBV3-2	medium-sized	TRBJ1-1	CASSQGGQGLTGAFF
TRBV19	few	TRBJ2-7	CASSIDLRGGSYEQYF
TRBV7-3	few	TRBJ2-1	CASWQGLGNEQFF
TRBV5-4	NA	TRBJ2-7	CASSLALGTYEQYF
TRBV7-3	NA	TRBJ2-2	CASSTAGGANTGELFF
TRBV7-2	NA	TRBJ1-1	CASSTRQGSDTEAFF
TRBV7-9	NA	TRBJ2-3	CASSFGGSKYF
TRBV5-8	NA	TRBJ2-5	CASSLTRGTGGETQYF
TRBV25-1	NA	TRBJ1-2	CASSEHGQGLNYGYTF
TRBV27	NA	TRBJ2-4	CASTQRVAGGEGNIQYF
TRBV7-2	NA	TRBJ2-7	CASTTSGSGEQYF
TRBV9	NA	TRBJ2-1	CASSADNEQFF
TRBV5-4	NA	TRBJ2-2	CASSPPSGHNTGELFF